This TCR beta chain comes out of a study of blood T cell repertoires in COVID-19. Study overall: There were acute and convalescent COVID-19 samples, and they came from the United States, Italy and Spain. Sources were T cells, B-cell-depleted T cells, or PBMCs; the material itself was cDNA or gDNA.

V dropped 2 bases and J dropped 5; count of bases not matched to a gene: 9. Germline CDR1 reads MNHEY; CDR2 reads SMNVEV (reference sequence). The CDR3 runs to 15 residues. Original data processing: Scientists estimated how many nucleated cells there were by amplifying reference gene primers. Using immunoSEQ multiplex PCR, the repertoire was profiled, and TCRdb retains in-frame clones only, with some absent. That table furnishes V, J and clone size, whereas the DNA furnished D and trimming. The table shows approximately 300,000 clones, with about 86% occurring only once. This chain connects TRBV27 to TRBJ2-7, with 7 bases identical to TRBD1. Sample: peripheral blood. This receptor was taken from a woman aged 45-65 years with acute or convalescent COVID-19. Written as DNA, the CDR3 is TGTGCCAGCAGTTTAATTAAGGGGGCGGTAGACGAGCAGTACTTC. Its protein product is CASSLIKGAVDEQYF.